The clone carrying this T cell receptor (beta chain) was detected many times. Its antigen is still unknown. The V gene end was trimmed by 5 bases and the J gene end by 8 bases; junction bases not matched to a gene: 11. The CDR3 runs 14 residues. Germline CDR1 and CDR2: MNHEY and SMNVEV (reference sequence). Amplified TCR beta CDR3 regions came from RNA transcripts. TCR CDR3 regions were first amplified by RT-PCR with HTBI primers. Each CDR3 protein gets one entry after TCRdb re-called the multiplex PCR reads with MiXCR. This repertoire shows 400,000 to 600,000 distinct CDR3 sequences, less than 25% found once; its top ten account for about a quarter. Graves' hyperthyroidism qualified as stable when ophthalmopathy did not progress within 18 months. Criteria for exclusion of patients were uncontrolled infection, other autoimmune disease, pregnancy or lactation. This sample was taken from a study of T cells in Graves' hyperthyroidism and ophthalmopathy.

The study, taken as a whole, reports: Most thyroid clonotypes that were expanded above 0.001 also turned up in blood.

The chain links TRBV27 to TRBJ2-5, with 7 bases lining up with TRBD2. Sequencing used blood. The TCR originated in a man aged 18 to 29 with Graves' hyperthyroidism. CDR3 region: CASSPGRGEGTQYF. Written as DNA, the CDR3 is TGTGCCAGCAGTCCTGGACGGGGGGAAGGAACCCAGTACTTC.